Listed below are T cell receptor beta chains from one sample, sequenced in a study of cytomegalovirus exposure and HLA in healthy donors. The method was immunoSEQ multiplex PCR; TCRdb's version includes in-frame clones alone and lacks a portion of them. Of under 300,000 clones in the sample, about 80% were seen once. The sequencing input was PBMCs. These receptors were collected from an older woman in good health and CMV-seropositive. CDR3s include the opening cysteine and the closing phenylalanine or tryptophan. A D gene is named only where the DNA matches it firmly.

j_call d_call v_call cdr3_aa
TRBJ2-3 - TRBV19 CASTPQKGRTQYF
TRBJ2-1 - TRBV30 CAWRRGVAMYNEQFF
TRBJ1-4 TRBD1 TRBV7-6 CASSFPGQGAQDNEKLFF
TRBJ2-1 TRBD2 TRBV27 CASATSGRRNEQFF
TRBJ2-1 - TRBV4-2 CASSQEKGEDNEQFF
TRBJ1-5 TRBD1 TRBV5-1 CASSLTGEQDSNQPQHF
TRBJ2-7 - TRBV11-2 CASSLAQGPYEQYF
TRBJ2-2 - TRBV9 CASSVSTGHTGELFF
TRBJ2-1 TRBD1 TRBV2 CASSEISLGTGTNEQFF
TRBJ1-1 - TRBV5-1 CASSKDRNTEAFF
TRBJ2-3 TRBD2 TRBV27 CASSLLLAGTDTQYF
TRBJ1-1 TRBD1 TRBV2 CASSEQGGNTEAFF
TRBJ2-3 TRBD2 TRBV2 CASWRAGESDTQYF
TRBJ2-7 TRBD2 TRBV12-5 CASGLVFLNGREYEQYF
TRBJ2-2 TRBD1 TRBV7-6 CASSLQGAREGGELFF
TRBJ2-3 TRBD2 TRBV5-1 CASSLVRAGGVTDTQYF
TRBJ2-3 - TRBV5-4 CASSLATDLADTQYF
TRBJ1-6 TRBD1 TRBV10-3 CAISGTGESSYNSPLHF
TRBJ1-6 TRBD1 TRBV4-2 CASSQDPGDRDYNSPLHF
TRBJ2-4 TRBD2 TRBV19 CASTVGRGGGKSIQYF